This TCR beta chain was profiled in a study of technical replicates of blood from a handful of donors. The assay was immunoSEQ multiplex PCR, and TCRdb's table has in-frame clones only and misses some. The table has over 60,000 clones, roughly 93% seen once. The CDR3 runs 16 residues. In germline, CDR1 is SGHNT, CDR2 YYREEE (reference sequence). Trimming cost V 4 bases and J 6 bases; bases outside gene matches: 11. This TCR derives from a human donor in good health. The sample was T cells isolated from PBMCs. V usage is TRBV5-4 and J usage is TRBJ2-7; 12 bases are shared with TRBD2. The CDR3 loop reads CASSQVTSGRSGEQYF. As DNA, the CDR3 is TGTGCCAGCAGCCAGGTAACTAGCGGGAGGTCGGGCGAGCAGTACTTC.